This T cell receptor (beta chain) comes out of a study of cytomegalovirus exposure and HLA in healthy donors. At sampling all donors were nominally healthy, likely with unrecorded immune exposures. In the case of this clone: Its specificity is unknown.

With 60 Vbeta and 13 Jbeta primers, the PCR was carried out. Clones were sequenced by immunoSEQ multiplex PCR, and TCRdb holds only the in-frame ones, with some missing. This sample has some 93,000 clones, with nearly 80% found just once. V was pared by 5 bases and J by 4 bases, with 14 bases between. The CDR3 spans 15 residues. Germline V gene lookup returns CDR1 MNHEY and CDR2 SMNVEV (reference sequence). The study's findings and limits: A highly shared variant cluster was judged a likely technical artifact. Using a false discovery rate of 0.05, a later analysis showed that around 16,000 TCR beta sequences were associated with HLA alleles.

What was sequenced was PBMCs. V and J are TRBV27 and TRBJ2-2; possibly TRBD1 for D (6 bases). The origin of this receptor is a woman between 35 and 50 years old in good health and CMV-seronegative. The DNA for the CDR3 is TGTGCCAGCAGTCCCCACACCAGGGGCACCGGGGAGCTGTTTTTT. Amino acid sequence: CASSPHTRGTGELFF.